The TCR beta chain under discussion was sequenced for a study of T cells in Graves' hyperthyroidism and ophthalmopathy. Study-wide points: Peripheral blood also featured most of the thyroid clonotypes expanded above 0.001.

Amplified regions were TCR beta CDR3 sequences from RNA transcripts. A set of HTBI primers served as the primers for a first-round RT-PCR of the TCR CDR3. TCRdb reanalysed the multiplex PCR reads using MiXCR and keeps one entry per CDR3 protein. The sample lists some 350,000 distinct CDR3 sequences, around a sixth occurring once. The PBMCs were sourced from fresh peripheral blood (around 10 ml). Details on this clonotype: As yet, its antigen is unknown.

The CDR3 contains 18 residues. Germline lookup yields CDR1 LNHNV and CDR2 YYDKDF (reference sequence). With 0 bases clipped from V and 2 bases from J, the junction kept 11 bases outside the gene matches. The chain joins TRBV15 to TRBJ2-3; 7 nucleotides line up with TRBD2. Sequenced material: blood. The TCR was taken from a woman under 30 with Graves' hyperthyroidism that later progressed to Graves' ophthalmopathy. The CDR3 spells CATSRDEVAGRSTDTQYF. For the CDR3, the DNA is TGTGCCACCAGCAGAGATGAAGTAGCGGGCCGGTCCACAGATACGCAGTATTTT. Full variable domain (rest looked up from reference TRBV15 and TRBJ2-3): DAMVIQNPRYQVTQFGKPVTLSCSQTLNHNVMYWYQQKSSQAPKLLFHYYDKDFNNEADTPDNFQSRRPNTSFCFLDIRSPGLGDTAMYLCATSRDEVAGRSTDTQYFGPGTRLTVL.